A selection of T cell receptor beta chains follows, all from one sample in a study of blood T cell repertoires in COVID-19. TCRdb keeps only in-frame clones here, not all; method: immunoSEQ multiplex PCR. The data contain 150,000 to 200,000 clones, less than 90% of them singletons. Source material: peripheral blood. These receptors all come from a woman aged 60-75 years with COVID-19, enrolled during active disease. Each CDR3 is given with its conserved first and last residue. Fields, in order: clone size, V gene, J gene, D gene, CDR3 DNA, CDR3 protein. The D gene is left open where the match is weak. The size entry is marked missing in some rows and otherwise reads once, few, many or a size class.

NA	TRBV27	TRBJ2-2	TRBD2	TGTGCCAGCAGTTTCAGACTAGCGGGAACCGGGGAGCTGTTTTTT	CASSFRLAGTGELFF
NA	TRBV7-7	TRBJ2-7	TRBD1	TGTGCTAGCAGTAAGGGACAGGCCACCACCTACGAGCAGTACTTC	CASSKGQATTYEQYF
NA	TRBV5-4	TRBJ2-5	TRBD1	TGTGCCAGCAGTTTCGGCCGACAGGGGCAGGCGACCCAGTACTTC	CASSFGRQGQATQYF
NA	TRBV5-4	TRBJ1-5	TRBD1	TGTGCCAGCGGGACAGGGGGAAGCCAGCCCCAGCATTTT	CASGTGGSQPQHF
NA	TRBV4-1	TRBJ2-5	NA	TGCGCCAGCAGCCAAGATGGCAATATGCAAGAGACCCAGTACTTC	CASSQDGNMQETQYF
NA	TRBV24-1	TRBJ2-2	TRBD1	TGTGCCACCAGTGATCCGAGACAGGGGGCTACGTCGAACACCGGGGAGCTGTTTTTT	CATSDPRQGATSNTGELFF
NA	TRBV7-8	TRBJ1-5	NA	TGTGCCAGCAGCTTAGGCGGACAGCGAAATCAGCCCCAGCATTTT	CASSLGGQRNQPQHF
NA	TRBV3-1/TRBV3-2	TRBJ1-6	NA	TGTGCCAGCAGCCAAGATTGGGGCAGTAGCTCCTATAATTCACCCCTCCACTTT	CASSQDWGSSSYNSPLHF
NA	TRBV11-3	TRBJ1-4	NA	TGTGCCAGCAGCCCCCGGACAAATCCAACTAATGAAAAACTGTTTTTT	CASSPRTNPTNEKLFF
NA	TRBV4-3	TRBJ2-3	TRBD1	TGCGCCAGCAGCCAAGACACAGGGGGCCGCACAGATACGCAGTATTTT	CASSQDTGGRTDTQYF
NA	TRBV18	TRBJ2-1	TRBD2	TGTGCCAGCTCACCTCTTAGGACTAGCGGACTCTACAATGAGCAGTTCTTC	CASSPLRTSGLYNEQFF
NA	TRBV24-1	TRBJ2-7	TRBD2	TGTGCCACCAGTACAACTAGCGGGGACTACGAGCAGTACTTC	CATSTTSGDYEQYF
NA	TRBV7-6	TRBJ1-1	NA	TGTGCCAGCAGCTTGTCTCCTGAAGCTTTCTTT	CASSLSPEAFF
NA	TRBV10-3	TRBJ1-1	NA	TGTGCCATCAGTGAGTCTCAGATGAACACTGAAGCTTTCTTT	CAISESQMNTEAFF
NA	TRBV5-4	TRBJ2-5	TRBD1	TGTGCCTCCCAAGGGGGCCTCCCTCCCCAGTACTTC	CASQGGLPPQYF
NA	TRBV28	TRBJ2-1	TRBD2	TGTGCCAGCAGTCCCCCAGCGGGATTAAAAGGGAATGAGCAGTTCTTC	CASSPPAGLKGNEQFF
NA	TRBV30	TRBJ1-1	TRBD1	TGTGCCTGGGACAGGGGGGGGTCTGAAGCTTTCTTT	CAWDRGGSEAFF
NA	TRBV7-2	TRBJ1-5	NA	TGTGCCAGCAGCTTAGCCCCAAAATCGGTCGGCAATCAGCCCCAGCATTTT	CASSLAPKSVGNQPQHF
NA	TRBV5-1	TRBJ1-2	NA	TGCGCCAGCAGCTTGGTTGTGGACTCTAACTATGGCTACACCTTC	CASSLVVDSNYGYTF
NA	TRBV11-2	TRBJ2-1	TRBD2	TGTGCCAGCAGCTCAGGCGGGAGCGGGTTCAATGAGCAGTTCTTC	CASSSGGSGFNEQFF
once	TRBV7-7	TRBJ2-5	NA	TGTGCTAGCAGCTTACTCCGGGATAGAGGGGAGACCCAGTACTTC	CASSLLRDRGETQYF
NA	TRBV3-1/TRBV3-2	TRBJ1-1	NA	TGTGCCAGCCCCCCGGAGGACCCATATGAAGCTTTCTTT	CASPPEDPYEAFF
NA	TRBV9	TRBJ2-1	NA	TGTGCCAGCAGCGTAGAGTTGCGGGGCCCTTCCTACAATGAGCAGTTCTTC	CASSVELRGPSYNEQFF
once	TRBV9	TRBJ2-7	NA	TGTGCCAGCAGCACGCTCGGGAGCAATGAGCAGTACTTC	CASSTLGSNEQYF
NA	TRBV28	TRBJ1-5	NA	TGTGCCAGCAGTTTAATATCGGCAGGGAATAGCAATCAGCCCCAGCATTTT	CASSLISAGNSNQPQHF
few	TRBV18	TRBJ1-5	TRBD1	TGTGCCAGCTCTCGTACAGGGGCCGTCAATCAGCCCCAGCATTTT	CASSRTGAVNQPQHF
NA	TRBV7-8	TRBJ1-2	NA	TGTGCCAGCAGCCCCGACTTCTTTGGCTACACCTTC	CASSPDFFGYTF
once	TRBV9	TRBJ2-7	NA	TGTGCCAGCAGCGTAGGGGGCGCGCACTACGAGCAGTACTTC	CASSVGGAHYEQYF
NA	TRBV10-2	TRBJ2-3	NA	TGCGCCAGCAGGGTCGGCATAGCGGACCCTAGCACAGATACGCAGTATTTT	CASRVGIADPSTDTQYF
NA	TRBV15	TRBJ1-4	NA	TGTGCCACCAGCGCCTCTGTGGCGGCTGCAACTAATGAAAAACTGTTTTTT	CATSASVAAATNEKLFF
NA	TRBV6-5	TRBJ2-7	TRBD2	TGTGCCAGCAGTCGTGGGGGGGGATACGAGCAGTACTTC	CASSRGGGYEQYF
NA	TRBV4-1	TRBJ2-5	TRBD2	TGCGCCAGCAGCCACCCCAGGACTAGCGGGAGGGAAGAGACCCAGTACTTC	CASSHPRTSGREETQYF
NA	TRBV28	TRBJ1-4	NA	TGTGCCAGCAGCTCCATTGAAGTACAGGGAATTTATGAAAACCTGTTTTTT	CASSSIEVQGIYENLFF
NA	TRBV30	TRBJ1-1	NA	TGTGCCTGGAGTGTAATTCGCGGAGGAGCTTTCTTT	CAWSVIRGGAFF
NA	TRBV20-1	TRBJ2-7	NA	TGCAGTGCTAGTACAGGACCCTCCTACGAGCAGTACTTC	CSASTGPSYEQYF
NA	TRBV29-1	TRBJ2-1	NA	TGCAGCGTGGGAACTAACGGGGGTGAGCAGTTCTTC	CSVGTNGGEQFF
once	TRBV7-2	TRBJ1-6	NA	TGTGCCAGCAGCCTGGCCGGGACTAATAATTCACCCCTCCACTTT	CASSLAGTNNSPLHF
NA	TRBV28	TRBJ2-7	TRBD2	TGTGCCAGCAGTTGGACAGGACTGGGACTAGCGTCCTACGAGCAGTACTTC	CASSWTGLGLASYEQYF
NA	TRBV28	TRBJ2-5	TRBD2	TGTGCCAGCAGTTTAACGAGCGGGAGCAAGACCCAGTACTTC	CASSLTSGSKTQYF
NA	TRBV7-8	TRBJ1-2	NA	TGTGCCAGCAGCAGAGCCAGCTATGGCTACACCTTC	CASSRASYGYTF
NA	TRBV7-9	TRBJ1-5	NA	TGTGCCAGCAGCGCGGAGGGGTTTAGCAATCAGCCCCAGCATTTT	CASSAEGFSNQPQHF
NA	TRBV24-1	TRBJ2-2	TRBD1	TGTGCCACCAGTGATTTGACAGGGGGCTTCACCGGGGAGCTGTTTTTT	CATSDLTGGFTGELFF
NA	TRBV5-1	TRBJ2-1	NA	TGCGCCAGCAGCTTGTGGGGCCCGGGGGGCAGGAGCTCCTACAATGAGCAGTTCTTC	CASSLWGPGGRSSYNEQFF
NA	TRBV10-3	TRBJ1-1	TRBD1	TGTGCCATCAGTGTGGACAGGATGAACACTGAAGCTTTCTTT	CAISVDRMNTEAFF
NA	TRBV7-9	TRBJ1-5	TRBD1	TGTGCCAGCAGCAGTACAGACAGGGGGCGTAATCAGCCCCAGCATTTT	CASSSTDRGRNQPQHF
few	TRBV3-1/TRBV3-2	TRBJ2-7	TRBD1	TGTGCCAGCAGCCGACCGGGACAGGGGGCGCGGGAGCAGTACTTC	CASSRPGQGAREQYF